These T cell receptor beta chains were read from a single sample in a study of T cell responses to AZD1222 COVID-19 vaccine. The method was immunoSEQ multiplex PCR; TCRdb's version includes in-frame clones alone and lacks a portion of them. The data contain 150,000 to 200,000 clones, around 89% of them singletons. Material: peripheral blood, obtained 28 days after the second dose of the MenACWY control vaccine. Source of these receptors: an adult who received the MenACWY meningococcal vaccine as a control. CDR3s include the opening cysteine and the closing phenylalanine or tryptophan. D genes are given only for firm matches. Clone size is given for some rows only: seen once, a few or many times, or a class if the clone is expanded.

CDR3aa: CASSQSGGAVGYTF
CDR3nt: TGTGCCAGCAGCCAGTCAGGGGGCGCGGTTGGCTACACCTTC
abundance: -
v_gene: TRBV14
j_gene: TRBJ1-2
d_gene: TRBD1

CDR3aa: CASSESWEMAPSGANVLTF
CDR3nt: TGCGCCAGCAGTGAGTCCTGGGAGATGGCTCCCTCTGGGGCCAACGTCCTGACTTTC
abundance: -
v_gene: TRBV10-1
j_gene: TRBJ2-6
d_gene: -

CDR3aa: CASSQLPGPYEQYF
CDR3nt: TGCGCCAGCAGCCAACTCCCGGGACCTTACGAGCAGTACTTC
abundance: -
v_gene: TRBV4-3
j_gene: TRBJ2-7
d_gene: -

CDR3aa: CAWSVLWEGEQYF
CDR3nt: TGTGCCTGGAGTGTACTATGGGAGGGCGAGCAGTACTTC
abundance: -
v_gene: TRBV30
j_gene: TRBJ2-7
d_gene: TRBD2

CDR3aa: CAWSVEHSDQPQHF
CDR3nt: TGTGCCTGGAGTGTAGAACACTCTGATCAGCCCCAGCATTTT
abundance: -
v_gene: TRBV30
j_gene: TRBJ1-5
d_gene: -

CDR3aa: CASSLGTGGTNEKLFF
CDR3nt: TGTGCCAGTAGTCTCGGGACAGGGGGCACTAATGAAAAACTGTTTTTT
abundance: -
v_gene: TRBV19
j_gene: TRBJ1-4
d_gene: TRBD1

CDR3aa: CASSSGTGNLNEQYF
CDR3nt: TGTGCCAGCAGCTCTGGGACAGGGAATCTCAACGAGCAGTACTTC
abundance: -
v_gene: TRBV7-9
j_gene: TRBJ2-7
d_gene: TRBD1

CDR3aa: CASSLELRVDEAFF
CDR3nt: TGCGCCAGCAGCTTGGAACTTCGGGTTGATGAAGCTTTCTTT
abundance: -
v_gene: TRBV5-1
j_gene: TRBJ1-1
d_gene: -

CDR3aa: CASSFLSYGYTF
CDR3nt: TGTGCCAGCAGTTTTTTAAGCTATGGCTACACCTTC
abundance: -
v_gene: TRBV28
j_gene: TRBJ1-2
d_gene: -

CDR3aa: CSATTRGELFF
CDR3nt: TGCAGTGCTACAACTAGGGGGGAGCTGTTTTTT
abundance: -
v_gene: TRBV20-1
j_gene: TRBJ2-2
d_gene: -

CDR3aa: CASSSGWVGSLPYEQYF
CDR3nt: TGTGCCAGCAGCTCGGGGTGGGTAGGGTCCCTCCCCTACGAGCAGTACTTC
abundance: -
v_gene: TRBV5-6
j_gene: TRBJ2-7
d_gene: -

CDR3aa: CASSLMAGDTGELFF
CDR3nt: TGTGCCAGCAGCTTAATGGCAGGGGACACCGGGGAGCTGTTTTTT
abundance: -
v_gene: TRBV11-3
j_gene: TRBJ2-2
d_gene: -

CDR3aa: CASPDPAGLNEQFF
CDR3nt: TGTGCCAGCCCAGACCCCGCCGGGTTAAATGAGCAGTTCTTC
abundance: -
v_gene: TRBV7-5
j_gene: TRBJ2-1
d_gene: -

CDR3aa: CAITIRNEQFF
CDR3nt: TGTGCCATCACGATCAGAAATGAGCAGTTCTTC
abundance: -
v_gene: TRBV10-3
j_gene: TRBJ2-1
d_gene: -

CDR3aa: CASSVIPRGQRVAFF
CDR3nt: TGTGCCAGCAGCGTAATCCCACGGGGTCAAAGGGTAGCTTTCTTT
abundance: -
v_gene: TRBV9
j_gene: TRBJ1-1
d_gene: -

CDR3aa: CASSSGTGDFYEQYF
CDR3nt: TGTGCCAGCTCATCCGGGACAGGGGATTTCTACGAGCAGTACTTC
abundance: once
v_gene: TRBV18
j_gene: TRBJ2-7
d_gene: TRBD1

CDR3aa: CASSEGQGGGYGYTF
CDR3nt: TGCGCCAGCAGTGAAGGACAGGGGGGAGGCTATGGCTACACCTTC
abundance: -
v_gene: TRBV10-2
j_gene: TRBJ1-2
d_gene: TRBD1

CDR3aa: CASSLNRQLEAFF
CDR3nt: TGTGCCAGCAGCTTAAATAGACAGCTTGAAGCTTTCTTT
abundance: -
v_gene: TRBV7-8
j_gene: TRBJ1-1
d_gene: -

CDR3aa: CATSLQGHEQYF
CDR3nt: TGTGCCACCAGCCTCCAGGGCCACGAGCAGTACTTC
abundance: -
v_gene: TRBV24-1
j_gene: TRBJ2-7
d_gene: -

CDR3aa: CSVERGTEAFF
CDR3nt: TGCAGTGTGGAGCGGGGGACTGAAGCTTTCTTT
abundance: once
v_gene: TRBV20-1
j_gene: TRBJ1-1
d_gene: -

CDR3aa: CASTFVGTGQDQPQHF
CDR3nt: TGTGCCAGTACTTTCGTCGGGACAGGGCAAGATCAGCCCCAGCATTTT
abundance: -
v_gene: TRBV19
j_gene: TRBJ1-5
d_gene: TRBD1

CDR3aa: CASNPEGSTEAFF
CDR3nt: TGTGCCAGTAACCCGGAGGGGTCCACTGAAGCTTTCTTT
abundance: -
v_gene: TRBV19
j_gene: TRBJ1-1
d_gene: -

CDR3aa: CASSLAASGSSSYNEQFF
CDR3nt: TGTGCCAGCAGCTTAGCAGCGAGCGGGTCGAGCTCCTACAATGAGCAGTTCTTC
abundance: -
v_gene: TRBV7-2
j_gene: TRBJ2-1
d_gene: -

CDR3aa: CAWTPWGSLNTEAFF
CDR3nt: TGTGCCTGGACCCCCTGGGGCTCTCTGAACACTGAAGCTTTCTTT
abundance: -
v_gene: TRBV30
j_gene: TRBJ1-1
d_gene: -

CDR3aa: CASSGGQGSNQPQHF
CDR3nt: TGTGCCAGCAGCGGGGGACAGGGAAGCAATCAGCCCCAGCATTTT
abundance: -
v_gene: TRBV5-6
j_gene: TRBJ1-5
d_gene: TRBD1

CDR3aa: CASSQDGASGSNEQFF
CDR3nt: TGTGCCAGCAGCCAAGATGGAGCCAGCGGGAGCAATGAGCAGTTCTTC
abundance: -
v_gene: TRBV3-1/TRBV3-2
j_gene: TRBJ2-1
d_gene: TRBD2

CDR3aa: CASSQDRAGGSTDTQYF
CDR3nt: TGCGCCAGCAGCCAAGATAGAGCGGGAGGGAGTACAGATACGCAGTATTTT
abundance: -
v_gene: TRBV4-3
j_gene: TRBJ2-3
d_gene: TRBD2

CDR3aa: CASSFPRHADYTF
CDR3nt: TGTGCCAGCAGTTTCCCCCGCCATGCGGACTACACCTTC
abundance: -
v_gene: TRBV28
j_gene: TRBJ1-2
d_gene: -

CDR3aa: CASSYKQGWREGETQYF
CDR3nt: TGTGCCAGCAGCTACAAACAGGGCTGGCGGGAAGGAGAGACCCAGTACTTC
abundance: -
v_gene: TRBV3-1/TRBV3-2
j_gene: TRBJ2-5
d_gene: -

CDR3aa: CASSPSGTSGDYEQYF
CDR3nt: TGTGCCAGCAGTCCATCCGGGACTAGCGGTGATTACGAGCAGTACTTC
abundance: -
v_gene: TRBV28
j_gene: TRBJ2-7
d_gene: TRBD2

CDR3aa: CAISESGGVGYGYTF
CDR3nt: TGTGCCATCAGTGAGTCGGGTGGTGTTGGCTATGGCTACACCTTC
abundance: -
v_gene: TRBV10-3
j_gene: TRBJ1-2
d_gene: -

CDR3aa: CASSQEGQGGETQYF
CDR3nt: TGCGCCAGCAGCCAAGAGGGACAGGGAGGCGAGACCCAGTACTTC
abundance: -
v_gene: TRBV4-3
j_gene: TRBJ2-5
d_gene: TRBD1

CDR3aa: CASSQWTSSSDEQYF
CDR3nt: TGTGCCAGTAGTCAGTGGACTAGTTCCTCCGACGAGCAGTACTTC
abundance: -
v_gene: TRBV19
j_gene: TRBJ2-7
d_gene: TRBD2

CDR3aa: CASSQLRGGGNQPQHF
CDR3nt: TGTGCCAGCAGCCAATTGCGGGGAGGAGGCAATCAGCCCCAGCATTTT
abundance: -
v_gene: TRBV16
j_gene: TRBJ1-5
d_gene: -

CDR3aa: CASSPQQGSEKLFF
CDR3nt: TGTGCCAGCTCACCACAACAGGGTAGCGAAAAACTGTTTTTT
abundance: -
v_gene: TRBV18
j_gene: TRBJ1-4
d_gene: -

CDR3aa: CASSSQGGSYEQYF
CDR3nt: TGTGCCAGCAGCTCCCAGGGGGGCTCCTACGAGCAGTACTTC
abundance: -
v_gene: TRBV7-2
j_gene: TRBJ2-7
d_gene: -

CDR3aa: CAWKLAGVVGELFF
CDR3nt: TGTGCCTGGAAACTAGCGGGAGTGGTCGGGGAGCTGTTTTTT
abundance: -
v_gene: TRBV30
j_gene: TRBJ2-2
d_gene: TRBD2

CDR3aa: CASSLIGASTEAFF
CDR3nt: TGTGCCAGCAGCTTAATCGGGGCTAGCACTGAAGCTTTCTTT
abundance: -
v_gene: TRBV7-9
j_gene: TRBJ1-1
d_gene: -

CDR3aa: CASSGYRGTEAFF
CDR3nt: TGTGCCAGCAGCGGCTACAGGGGGACTGAAGCTTTCTTT
abundance: -
v_gene: TRBV7-8
j_gene: TRBJ1-1
d_gene: TRBD1

CDR3aa: CAMWAGPGDEQFF
CDR3nt: TGTGCCATGTGGGCGGGACCCGGCGATGAGCAGTTCTTC
abundance: -
v_gene: TRBV9
j_gene: TRBJ2-1
d_gene: -

CDR3aa: CASSYSRGYNGNQPQHF
CDR3nt: TGTGCCAGCAGTTACTCGAGGGGATATAATGGCAATCAGCCCCAGCATTTT
abundance: -
v_gene: TRBV6-2/TRBV6-3
j_gene: TRBJ1-5
d_gene: -

CDR3aa: CASSEQGAGDYGYTF
CDR3nt: TGTGCCAGCAGTGAACAGGGGGCGGGAGACTATGGCTACACCTTC
abundance: -
v_gene: TRBV6-1
j_gene: TRBJ1-2
d_gene: TRBD1

CDR3aa: CASSLGTGESEKLFF
CDR3nt: TGTGCCAGCAGCTTGGGGACAGGGGAGAGTGAAAAACTGTTTTTT
abundance: -
v_gene: TRBV7-8
j_gene: TRBJ1-4
d_gene: TRBD1

CDR3aa: CASSQEVGLGYGYTF
CDR3nt: TGCGCCAGCAGCCAAGAAGTGGGGCTCGGCTATGGCTACACCTTC
abundance: -
v_gene: TRBV4-3
j_gene: TRBJ1-2
d_gene: -

CDR3aa: CASSPSDQEAGNQPQHF
CDR3nt: TGTGCCAGCAGTCCGTCCGACCAGGAAGCTGGCAATCAGCCCCAGCATTTT
abundance: -
v_gene: TRBV27
j_gene: TRBJ1-5
d_gene: -

CDR3aa: CASRRDGLNTEAFF
CDR3nt: TGTGCCAGCAGGAGGGACGGCTTAAACACTGAAGCTTTCTTT
abundance: -
v_gene: TRBV28
j_gene: TRBJ1-1
d_gene: -

CDR3aa: CASSIWGASRNQPQHF
CDR3nt: TGTGCCAGTAGTATCTGGGGAGCCTCTCGGAATCAGCCCCAGCATTTT
abundance: -
v_gene: TRBV19
j_gene: TRBJ1-5
d_gene: -

CDR3aa: CASSQGLYQPQHF
CDR3nt: TGTGCCAGCAGCCAAGGTTTGTATCAGCCCCAGCATTTT
abundance: -
v_gene: TRBV3-1/TRBV3-2
j_gene: TRBJ1-5
d_gene: -